The clone carrying this T cell receptor beta chain occurred a few times. Its antigen is as yet unknown. As handled by the study authors: ImmunoSEQ gave junction-only sequences without quality scores, so filtering differed. Generated by immunoSEQ multiplex PCR, the TCRdb table keeps only in-frame clones and is missing some. V and J calls and clone size come straight from that table; D and trimming were deduced from the DNA. Here the sample spans 450,000 to 700,000 clones, nearly 97% being singletons. Only CD45RO-negative cells positively selected for CCR7 counted as naive CD8 cells, so terminally differentiated effector memory CD45RA+ cells were excluded. The data derive from a study of shared clonotypes between healthy human individuals. Study-level information: A donor's plate count was three for CD4 naive and three for CD4 memory; CD8 naive had two and CD8 memory one.

Per germline, CDR1 SEHNR and CDR2 FQNEAQ (reference sequence). V was clipped by 11 bases and J by 4 bases; unmatched bases: 13. The CDR3 is 15 amino acids. Regarding the study as a whole: Estimated richness was generally greater in naive than memory subsets. Naive CD4 clonotypes were shared across several donors at 4.5% to 6%.

The source material was naive CD8+ T cells sorted from blood. The V gene is TRBV7-9, the J gene TRBJ2-2; 7 bases map to TRBD2. The TCR was taken from a woman younger than 45 in good health. Here the CDR3 reads CAAGGRGSATGELFF. The CDR3 region has the DNA TGTGCCGCGGGCGGGAGAGGTTCAGCCACCGGGGAGCTGTTTTTT.